This T cell receptor (beta chain) was documented in a study of control samples from healthy donors and cancer patients. Generated by immunoSEQ multiplex PCR, the TCRdb table keeps only in-frame clones and is missing some. The sample carries 350,000 to 450,000 clones, 90% recorded once. The germline gives CDR1 SGDLS, CDR2 YYNGEE. The germline V and J ends were trimmed by 0 bases and 0 bases, with 8 bases remaining between them. The CDR3 totals 15 residues. The TCR sequence derives from a man aged 40-49 years with head and neck cancer. V gene TRBV9 combines with J gene TRBJ2-3, with D hard to call. The sequenced material came from PBMCs. Here the CDR3 DNA reads TGTGCCAGCAGCGTAGGGATTTACAGCACAGATACGCAGTATTTT. Protein: CASSVGIYSTDTQYF.